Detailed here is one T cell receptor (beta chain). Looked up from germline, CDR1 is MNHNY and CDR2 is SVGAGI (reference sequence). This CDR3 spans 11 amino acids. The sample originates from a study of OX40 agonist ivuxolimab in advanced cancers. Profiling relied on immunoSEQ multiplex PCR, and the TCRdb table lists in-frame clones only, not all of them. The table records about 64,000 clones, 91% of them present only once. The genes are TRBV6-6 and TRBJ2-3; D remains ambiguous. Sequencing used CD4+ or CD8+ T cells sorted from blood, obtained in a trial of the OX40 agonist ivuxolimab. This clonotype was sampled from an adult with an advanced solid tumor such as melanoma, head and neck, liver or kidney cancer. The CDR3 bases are TGTGCTACGAATTTGTCAGATACGCAGTATTTT. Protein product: CATNLSDTQYF.